These 5 T cell receptor beta chains share one sample of origin, sequenced in a study of identical twins. One entry per CDR3 protein results from TCRdb running MiXCR on the 5' RACE reads. Seen here are around 1.7 million distinct CDR3 sequences, more than 30% observed once, and the top ten hold 0.25% to 0.3%. The sample consisted of cord blood. All receptors come from a newborn girl in good health.

This clonotype has only a few counts. The chain carries TRBV14 and TRBJ2-5; 8 bases are shared with TRBD2. J was trimmed by 5 bases and V by 5 bases; bases with no gene match: 7. This CDR3 contains 14 residues. The germline V gene has CDR1 SGHDN and CDR2 FVKESK. This CDR3 reads CASSDQSGGETQYF. CDR3 nucleotides: TGTGCCAGCAGCGATCAGTCGGGAGGGGAGACCCAGTACTTC. Based on the CDR3 plus reference TRBV14 and TRBJ2-5, the full variable domain is EAGVTQFPSHSVIEKGQTVTLRCDPISGHDNLYWYRRVMGKEIKFLLHFVKESKQDESGMPNNRFLAERTGGTYSTLKVQPAELEDSGVYFCASSDQSGGETQYFGPGTRLLVL.

This clonotype was seen a few times. V is TRBV21-1 and J is TRBJ2-3. TRBV21-1 is marked as a pseudogene. There are 14 residues in the CDR3. The CDR3 is CASSKADSTDTQYF. Written as DNA, the CDR3 is TGTGCCAGCAGCAAAGCGGACAGCACAGATACGCAGTATTTT.

The chain employs TRBV5-1 and TRBJ2-5, with D unclear. The J call may be incorrect, as the DNA end agrees better with TRBJ2-7. CDR3 length equals 12 residues. Germline values: CDR1 SGHRS, CDR2 YFSETQ. This CDR3 reads CASSFMTREQYF. CDR3 in DNA: TGCGCCAGCAGCTTTATGACTCGCGAGCAGTACTTC.

The rearrangement links TRBV20-1 to TRBJ2-7, with 9 bases identical to TRBD2. This CDR3 is built from 12 residues. In germline, CDR1 is DFQATT, CDR2 SNEGSKA (reference sequence). The CDR3 sequence is CREREAGYEQYF. The CDR3 nucleotides are TGCAGAGAGCGGGAGGCTGGGTATGAGCAGTACTTC.

The sample holds one count of this clonotype. This rearrangement joins TRBV18 to TRBJ1-6, with D possibly matching TRBD1 (5 bases). The CDR3 has 13 amino acids. Germline assignment: CDR1 KGHSH and CDR2 LQKENI. The V end lost 5 bases, the J end lost 10 bases, and 12 bases lay between the germline ends. The CDR3: CASSSTAQSPLHF. In DNA, the CDR3 is TGTGCCAGCTCATCGACAGCCCAATCACCCCTCCACTTT.